These 4 T cell receptor beta chains came from one sample sequenced in a study of CD8 T cells in Susac syndrome. Random hexamers were used to reverse transcribe an amount of roughly 0.45 to 1 ug RNA. Each CDR3 protein is one row after TCRdb ran MiXCR on the immunoSEQ multiplex PCR reads. The sample holds under 250,000 distinct CDR3 sequences; 85% to 95% are singletons and the top ten take about 0.15%. The sequencing input was CD4+ T cells from PBMCs. Receptor source: a human donor with Susac syndrome.

The chain combines TRBV5-1 with TRBJ2-3, with D tentatively TRBD1 (6 bases). Germline CDR1 is SGHRS and CDR2 is YFSETQ. The CDR3 length is 17 residues. Trimming stripped 4 bases from V and 0 bases from J, with 18 bases between. The CDR3 coding sequence is TGCGCCAGCAGCCCGGTGCGCAGGGGAGATAGCACAGATACGCAGTATTTT. Amino acid sequence: CASSPVRRGDSTDTQYF.

J is TRBJ1-1 and V is TRBV2; tentatively, D is TRBD1 (5 bases). CDR3 length equals 14 residues. Germline values: CDR1 SNHLY, CDR2 FYNNEI. The V and J ends lost 7 bases and 4 bases respectively, with 16 bases between them. The CDR3 spells CASTVGRGSTEAFF. The CDR3 bases are TGTGCCAGCACCGTGGGGAGGGGAAGCACTGAAGCTTTCTTT. Full variable domain (remainder filled in from reference TRBV2 and TRBJ1-1): EPEVTQTPSHQVTQMGQEVILRCVPISNHLYFYWYRQILGQKVEFLVSFYNNEISEKSEIFDDQFSVERPDGSNFTLKIRSTKLEDSAMYFCASTVGRGSTEAFFGQGTRLTVV.

The chain joins TRBV24-1 to TRBJ2-1, with D perhaps matching TRBD1 (6 bases). This CDR3 has 15 amino acids. V lost 7 bases and J 0 bases, leaving 12 bases between the germline ends. Per the germline V gene, CDR1 is KGHDR and CDR2 is SFDVKD. CDR3 DNA sequence: TGTGCCACCAGACCTGGGGGCAGCTCCTACAATGAGCAGTTCTTC. Protein sequence: CATRPGGSSYNEQFF.

This clonotype was seen a few times. The rearrangement links TRBV30 to TRBJ1-5; a weak D match, TRBD1 (5 bases). The V gene lost 2 bases and the J gene lost 1 base, with 6 bases spanning the gap. This CDR3 is 13 amino acids long. From germline, CDR1 is GTSNPN and CDR2 SVGIG (reference sequence). CDR3 amino acids: CAWSRDSNQPQHF. DNA for the CDR3: TGTGCCTGGAGTCGGGACAGCAATCAGCCCCAGCATTTT.